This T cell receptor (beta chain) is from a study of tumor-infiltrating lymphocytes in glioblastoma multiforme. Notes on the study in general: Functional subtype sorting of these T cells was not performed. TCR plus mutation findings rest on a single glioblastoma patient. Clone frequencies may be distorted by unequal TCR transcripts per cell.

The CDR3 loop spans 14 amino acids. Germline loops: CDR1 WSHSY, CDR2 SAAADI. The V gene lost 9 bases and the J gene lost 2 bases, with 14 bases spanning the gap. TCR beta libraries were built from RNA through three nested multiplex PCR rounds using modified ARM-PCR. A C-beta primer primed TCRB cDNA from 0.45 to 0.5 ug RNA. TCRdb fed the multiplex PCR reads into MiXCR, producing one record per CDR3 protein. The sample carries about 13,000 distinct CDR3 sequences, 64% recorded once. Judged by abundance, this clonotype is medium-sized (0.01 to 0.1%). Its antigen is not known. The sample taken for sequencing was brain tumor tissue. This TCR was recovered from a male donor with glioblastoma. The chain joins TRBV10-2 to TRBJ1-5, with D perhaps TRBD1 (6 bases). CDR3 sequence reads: CASRGAGRNQPQHF. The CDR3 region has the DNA TGCGCCAGTAGGGGGGCAGGGCGCAATCAGCCCCAGCATTTT.